This T cell receptor (beta chain) was sequenced for a study of cytomegalovirus exposure and HLA in healthy donors. Whole-study findings and limits: CMV serostatus was the only recorded immune exposure for donors. TCR beta chain V- and J-gene trimming was linked, in a later analysis, to a missense variant in DCLRE1C.

Primers for the PCR totalled 60 Vbeta and 13 Jbeta. TCRdb's copy holds only in-frame clones and misses some; the assay was immunoSEQ multiplex PCR. The sample spans more than 50,000 clones; the ten largest clones claim 9.5% to 15%. Comments on this clone: Its specificity is unknown.

The clonotype originates from a man in his late teens or twenties in good health and CMV-seropositive. The sequencing sample was made of PBMCs.

CDR3 in amino acids: CASSVEREGLSEQFF. CDR3 in DNA: TGTGCCAGCAGTGTTGAGCGGGAGGGCCTTAGTGAGCAGTTCTTC. The chain has TRBV25-1 and TRBJ2-1; 10 bases are shared with TRBD2. CDR1 is MGHDK, CDR2 SYGVNS, per germline. V was pared by 4 bases and J by 9 bases, with 9 bases of the junction left unmatched. The CDR3 length is 15 residues.